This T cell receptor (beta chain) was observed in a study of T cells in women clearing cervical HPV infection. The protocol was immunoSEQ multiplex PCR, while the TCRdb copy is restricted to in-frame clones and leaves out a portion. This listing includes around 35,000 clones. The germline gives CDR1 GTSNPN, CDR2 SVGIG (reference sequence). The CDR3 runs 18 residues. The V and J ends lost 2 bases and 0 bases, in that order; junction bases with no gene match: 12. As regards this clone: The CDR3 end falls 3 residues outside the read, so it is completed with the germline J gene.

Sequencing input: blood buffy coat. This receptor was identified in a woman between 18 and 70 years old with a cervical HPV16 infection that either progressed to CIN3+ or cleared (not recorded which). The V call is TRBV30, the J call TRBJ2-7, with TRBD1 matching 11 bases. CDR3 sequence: CAWSLLAGGQGVSYEQYF. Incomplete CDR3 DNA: TGTGCCTGGAGTCTTCTCGCGGGGGGACAGGGGGTCTCCTACGAG.